Following are 21 T cell receptor beta chains from one sample sequenced in a study of memory CD4+ T cells and cytomegalovirus serostatus. Single viable CD3+CD4+CD8-CD45RO+ cells were sorted as the memory CD4+ T cells. The data were produced by immunoSEQ multiplex PCR, yet TCRdb's version contains in-frame clones alone and is incomplete. The data show around 76,000 clones, about 73% seen once. Sequencing used memory CD4+ T cells from blood. The source of these receptors is an adult in good health and CMV-seropositive.

There are a few counts of this clone. At one of its ends the junction is not consistent with the germline gene, which may arise from a read error. This chain connects TRBV7-7 to TRBJ2-1; TRBD2 matches 10 bases. The germline gives CDR1 SSHAT, CDR2 FNYEAQ (reference sequence). CDR3 length equals 13 residues. CDR3 nucleotides: TGTGCCAGCAGCCCAAACCCGGGACTAGCGTTAGTCTTC. Protein product: CASSPNPGLALVF. Variable domain in full (rest from reference TRBV7-7 and TRBJ2-1): GAGVSQSPRYKVTKRGQDVTLRCDPISSHATLYWYQQALGQGPEFLTYFNYEAQPDKSGLPSDRFSAERPEGSISTLTIQRTEQRDSAMYRCASSPNPGLALVFGPGTRLTVL.

The chain recombines TRBV28 with TRBJ2-7; the D gene could be TRBD1 or TRBD2 (5 bases each). The CDR3 has 14 amino acids. V gave up 4 bases and J gave up 6 bases, with 16 bases separating them. The germline CDR1 and CDR2 sequences are MDHEN and SYDVKM. The CDR3 nucleotides are TGTGCCAGCAGTTCCCCCGGGGCTGCCGGCGAGCAGTACGTC. Translating it yields CASSSPGAAGEQYV.

The chain carries TRBV11-3 and TRBJ1-1; D possibly corresponds to TRBD1 (6 bases). V lost 0 bases to trimming and J lost 6 bases, with 14 bases between them. Germline V gene sequence: CDR1 SGHNT, CDR2 YENEEA. This CDR3 contains 15 residues. CDR3 in DNA: TGTGCCAGCAGCTTAGACGGGGGCGTCGGCTCTGAAGCTTTCTTT. Translated, it gives CASSLDGGVGSEAFF.

The chain links TRBV2 to TRBJ1-1; weak D call: TRBD1 (6 bases). Germline assignment: CDR1 SNHLY and CDR2 FYNNEI. V shed 2 bases and J shed 7 bases, with 11 bases lying between them. This CDR3 is built from 13 residues. The CDR3 coding sequence is TGTGCCAGCAGTGAACGGGGGGCTGGTGAAGCTTTCTTT. Translating gives CASSERGAGEAFF.

This chain links TRBV29-1 with TRBJ2-2; 8 bases agree with TRBD1. CDR3 length equals 14 residues. Germline V gene sequence: CDR1 SQVTM, CDR2 ANQGSEA. J lost 2 bases, V lost 3 bases, and 2 bases had no gene match. The CDR3 DNA sequence: TGCAGCGTTGACAGGGGGCGTAACACCGGGGAGCTGTTTTTT. It is translated as CSVDRGRNTGELFF.

The J gene is TRBJ2-2, the V gene TRBV7-2; maybe TRBD2 (6 bases). With 6 bases removed from V and 5 bases from J, the gap between germline ends came to 10 bases. This CDR3 has 13 amino acids. The germline CDR1 and CDR2 sequences are SGHTA and FQGNSA. This CDR3 is CASRSRGTGELFF. In nucleotides, the CDR3 is TGTGCCAGCAGGTCTCGGGGGACCGGGGAGCTGTTTTTT.

This clone was detected only a few times. This chain links TRBV29-1 with TRBJ1-2, with D perhaps matching TRBD1 (5 bases). In germline, CDR1 is SQVTM, CDR2 ANQGSEA. V lost 7 bases, J lost 2 bases, and 11 bases lay in between. The CDR3 runs to 12 residues. CDR3 sequence (DNA): TGCAGCGCCGGGGACGGGAACTATGGCTACACCTTC. It specifies CSAGDGNYGYTF. Full variable domain (outside the CDR3, taken from reference TRBV29-1 and TRBJ1-2): SAVISQKPSRDICQRGTSLTIQCQVDSQVTMMFWYRQQPGQSLTLIATANQGSEATYESGFVIDKFPISRPNLTFSTLTVSNMSPEDSSIYLCSAGDGNYGYTFGSGTRLTVV.

This clone was seen more than once but under ten times. V usage is TRBV30 and J usage is TRBJ2-3; D not certain. The CDR3 is 13 residues long. V dropped 3 bases and J dropped 2 bases, with 9 bases sitting between them. From germline, CDR1 is GTSNPN and CDR2 SVGIG (reference sequence). CDR3 residues: CAWREVNTDTQYF. The CDR3 DNA follows: TGTGCCTGGAGGGAAGTCAACACAGATACGCAGTATTTT.

This chain uses TRBV19 with TRBJ2-7; 11 bases align to TRBD2. Germline CDR1 LNHDA, CDR2 SQIVND (reference sequence). V shed 7 bases, J shed 5 bases, and the junction held 13 bases outside the gene matches. The CDR3 has 16 residues. CDR3 sequence (DNA): TGTGCCAGTACCCCCCGGGGTAGCGGGGGGGGCCACGAGCAGTACTTC. Amino acids: CASTPRGSGGGHEQYF.

This chain uses TRBV11-2 with TRBJ1-5; a possible D gene is TRBD1 (5 bases). V was pared by 4 bases and J by 4 bases, with 8 bases between. The CDR3 covers 13 residues. Germline V CDR1 and CDR2: SGHAT, FQNNGV. CDR3 nucleotides: TGTGCCAGCAGCTGGGGCGATAATCAGCCCCAGCATTTT. Its protein product is CASSWGDNQPQHF.

A note on this clone: It differs at one base from a far larger clone, so likely a read error. This same CDR3 is encoded by further DNA sequences in the sample. The chain uses TRBV6-5 and TRBJ1-2, with a possible D match to TRBD1 (6 bases). The CDR3 runs 14 residues. Germline V lookup: CDR1 MNHEY, CDR2 SVGAGI. CDR3 amino acids: CASSLRGIGYGYTF. The CDR3 DNA reads as TGTGCTAGCAGCCTCAGGGGTATAGGCTATGGCTACACCTTC.

The CDR3 bases are TGTGCCAGCAGCGTAAGGACAGGCCTAGCCAAAAACATTCAGTACTTC. The encoded protein is CASSVRTGLAKNIQYF. The chain links TRBV7-2 to TRBJ2-4; 7 nucleotides match TRBD1. The CDR3 totals 16 residues. In germline, CDR1 is SGHTA, CDR2 FQGNSA. Trimming cost V 5 bases and J 0 bases; bases outside gene matches: 7.

In its sample, this clone was seen a few times. The chain links TRBV29-1 to TRBJ1-2; 9 bases fit TRBD1. The CDR3 is 13 residues long. J gave up 2 bases and V 7 bases, and 5 bases lay outside the gene matches. The germline gives CDR1 SQVTM, CDR2 ANQGSEA. CDR3 in DNA: TGCAGCGCTAACAGGGGGCGCAACTATGGCTACACCTTC. It translates to CSANRGRNYGYTF.

This clone was counted a few times. V is TRBV5-6 and J is TRBJ1-6; the D is unclear. This CDR3 is 16 amino acids long. CDR1 and CDR2 from the germline V gene are SGHDT and YYEEEE. V lost 4 bases, J lost 6 bases, and 17 bases lay in between. The CDR3 protein is CASSRSDVFRNSPLHF. CDR3 sequence (DNA): TGTGCCAGCAGCAGATCTGACGTATTTCGTAATTCACCCCTCCACTTT.

V and J are TRBV25-1 and TRBJ1-3; D is undetermined. Germline V gene sequence: CDR1 MGHDK, CDR2 SYGVNS. This CDR3 has 12 amino acids. Between the trimmed V and J ends, which lost 3 bases and 3 bases, there was a span of 3 bases. The CDR3 DNA reads as TGTGCCAGCAGTGATAGTGGAAACACCATATATTTT. It yields the protein CASSDSGNTIYF.

The genes are TRBV28 and TRBJ1-3; 9 bases are a match to TRBD1. The junction had 13 bases not matched to a gene; V was cut back by 8 bases and J by 2 bases. Looked up from germline, CDR1 is MDHEN and CDR2 is SYDVKM. This CDR3 is 17 amino acids long. The CDR3 reads CASVVAAGQGAGNTIYF. The CDR3 DNA follows: TGTGCCAGCGTGGTGGCCGCGGGACAGGGCGCTGGAAACACCATATATTTT.

V and J are TRBV5-5 and TRBJ2-5; D remains unclear. The CDR3 runs to 13 residues. Germline CDR1 SGHKS, CDR2 YYEKEE (reference sequence). V lost 1 base to trimming and J lost 3 bases, with 7 bases between them. CDR3: CASSLTPEETQYF. As DNA, the CDR3 is TGTGCCAGCAGCTTGACCCCCGAAGAGACCCAGTACTTC.

A few counts support this clone. The genes are TRBV18 and TRBJ1-1; TRBD1 matches 12 bases. Per the germline V gene, CDR1 is KGHSH and CDR2 is LQKENI. Unmatched junction bases numbered 6, after V lost 2 bases and J lost 2 bases. The length of the CDR3 is 17 residues. The CDR3 sequence: CASSPFRDRGLNTEAFF. As DNA, the CDR3 is TGTGCCAGCTCACCATTCCGGGACAGGGGGCTTAACACTGAAGCTTTCTTT. The full variable domain, rest sourced from reference TRBV18 and TRBJ1-1, is NAGVMQNPRHLVRRRGQEARLRCSPMKGHSHVYWYRQLPEEGLKFMVYLQKENIIDESGMPKERFSAEFPKEGPSILRIQQVVRGDSAAYFCASSPFRDRGLNTEAFFGQGTRLTVV.

This clone showed up just a few times. The chain combines TRBV19 with TRBJ1-2, with a weak D call TRBD1 (5 bases). The germline CDR1 and CDR2 sequences are LNHDA and SQIVND (reference sequence). V shed 4 bases and J shed 4 bases, with 16 bases lying between them. This CDR3 spans 15 amino acids. Written as DNA, the CDR3 is TGTGCCAGTAGTACTCGACCCCTAGGGGTCTATGGCTACACCTTC. It yields the protein CASSTRPLGVYGYTF.

The V and J genes are TRBV7-9 and TRBJ1-2; D is possibly TRBD1 (6 bases). Germline V lookup: CDR1 SEHNR, CDR2 FQNEAQ (reference sequence). V was clipped by 3 bases and J by 2 bases, with 16 bases between them. The CDR3 is 16 residues long. CDR3 DNA: TGTGCCAGCAGCTTTTCGGGGGCGCGGAGGAACTATGGCTACACCTTC. Protein: CASSFSGARRNYGYTF.

The chain employs TRBV15 and TRBJ2-2, with 9 bases lining up with TRBD2. The trim removed 1 base at V and 6 bases at J, leaving 3 bases unmatched. The CDR3 covers 15 residues. CDR1 and CDR2 (germline): LNHNV, YYDKDF (reference sequence). For the CDR3, the DNA is TGTGCCACCAGCAGAGGACTAGCGGAATCCGGGGAGCTGTTTTTT. The encoded protein is CATSRGLAESGELFF.